The 3 T cell receptor beta chains below all came from one sample that was sequenced in a study of shared clonotypes between healthy human individuals. This table comes from immunoSEQ multiplex PCR, and its TCRdb copy is limited to in-frame clones, with some not included. This table holds about 2 million clones, 90% to 95% found once. The material sequenced was naive CD4+ T cells sorted from blood. The subset here: CD45RA+ positively selected. The source is a man between 18 and 35 years old in good health.

The chain employs TRBV6-5 and TRBJ1-6; a possible D gene is TRBD1 (5 bases). The CDR3 spans 16 residues. V was trimmed by 1 base and J by 8 bases, leaving 15 bases between them. Germline-derived CDR1 and CDR2 are MNHEY and SVGAGI. The CDR3 DNA reads as TGTGCCAGCAGTTACTATCTGGGGGGTCTGGATTCACCCCTCCACTTT. Amino acid sequence: CASSYYLGGLDSPLHF.

The CDR3, as DNA: TGTGCCAGCTCACCTACGACAGGGGTAAATGAAAAACTGTTTTTT. Protein sequence: CASSPTTGVNEKLFF. The chain recombines TRBV18 with TRBJ1-4, with 8 bases matching TRBD1. Germline V gene sequence: CDR1 KGHSH, CDR2 LQKENI. This CDR3 is 15 amino acids long. V was clipped by 3 bases and J by 5 bases; unmatched bases: 5.

The V call is TRBV10-3, the J call TRBJ2-3; D is undetermined. The length of the CDR3 is 13 residues. V lost 7 bases and J lost 3, with 11 bases in between. Germline V gene data show CDR1 as ENHRY and CDR2 as SYGVKD. The CDR3 nucleotides read TGTGCCATCAAATCGGCTATTACAGATACGCAGTATTTT. Translating gives CAIKSAITDTQYF.